This TCR beta chain appears in the sequencing data of a study of T cells expressing NK-cell markers. Study overall: Each TCR beta repertoire originated in sorted T cells that were CD3+CD56+NKG2C+, CD3+CD56+NKG2C- or CD3+CD56-NKG2C+. Sequencing covered eight donors, seven HCMV-seropositive and one seronegative.

The CDR3 covers 16 residues. From germline, CDR1 is SGHRS and CDR2 YFSETQ. TCRdb reprocessed the 5' RACE reads and stores each CDR3 protein as one record, lacking DNA. The sample includes 150,000 to 160,000 distinct CDR3 sequences. The chain recombines TRBV5-1 with TRBJ1-3; TCRdb's D call, TRBD1, is unchecked because there is no DNA. Material for sequencing was blood T cells: a sorted CD56 or NKG2C T cell subset, CD4+ or CD8+ T cells, or bulk PBMC T cells (not recorded which). This receptor was obtained from a woman between 45 and 60 years old in good health. Here the CDR3 reads CASSPGGFSSGNTIYF. The variable domain in full, completed from reference TRBV5-1 and TRBJ1-3, reads KAGVTQTPRYLIKTRGQQVTLSCSPISGHRSVSWYQQTPGQGLQFLFEYFSETQRNKGNFPGRFSGRQFSNSRSEMNVSTLELGDSALYLCASSPGGFSSGNTIYFGEGSWLTVV.